The 21 T cell receptor beta chains below were found in one sample sequenced in a study of blood T cell repertoires in COVID-19. The protocol was immunoSEQ multiplex PCR, while the TCRdb copy is restricted to in-frame clones and leaves out a portion. The profile shows roughly 350,000 clones, under 95% of them singletons. The specimen sequenced was peripheral blood. These TCRs come from a woman between 18 and 29 years old who had recovered from COVID-19.

This clone has a single count. The CDR3 reads CASSPKPGETQYF. CDR3 in DNA: TGTGCCAGCAGCCCAAAACCGGGGGAGACCCAGTACTTC. The chain joins TRBV27 to TRBJ2-5; a weak D match, TRBD2 (5 bases). The CDR3 is 13 residues long. The germline CDR1 and CDR2 sequences are MNHEY and SMNVEV (reference sequence). V lost 6 bases and J 5 bases, leaving 13 bases between the germline ends.

The rearrangement links TRBV15 to TRBJ1-2; D gene ambiguous. The germline V gene encodes CDR1 LNHNV and CDR2 YYDKDF (reference sequence). The V end lost 4 bases, the J end lost 2 bases, and 17 bases lay between the germline ends. This CDR3 has 16 amino acids. The CDR3, as DNA: TGTGCCACCAGCATTAGTAAGTTTCCCACGAACTATGGCTACACCTTC. Amino acids: CATSISKFPTNYGYTF. The complete variable domain, with remaining parts taken from reference TRBV15 and TRBJ1-2, reads DAMVIQNPRYQVTQFGKPVTLSCSQTLNHNVMYWYQQKSSQAPKLLFHYYDKDFNNEADTPDNFQSRRPNTSFCFLDIRSPGLGDTAMYLCATSISKFPTNYGYTFGSGTRLTVV.

CDR3 in DNA: TGTGCCAGCAGTTACCAACCGGGACAGGGCCGCAATGAGCAGTTCTTC. Translating it yields CASSYQPGQGRNEQFF. The rearrangement joins TRBV5-6 to TRBJ2-1; the match to TRBD1 covers 9 bases. CDR3 length: 16 amino acids. After removal of 5 bases from V and 6 bases from J, the junction contained 12 bases not matched to a gene. CDR1 SGHDT and CDR2 YYEEEE come from the germline V gene.

The CDR3 region has the DNA TGTGCCAGCTCACCAGGGAGTGGGGATACGCAGTATTTT. Translating gives CASSPGSGDTQYF. The rearrangement joins TRBV18 to TRBJ2-3; tentative D call: TRBD2 (5 bases). V lost 2 bases to trimming and J lost 6 bases, with 9 bases between them. The CDR3 extends over 13 amino acids. CDR1 is KGHSH, CDR2 LQKENI, per germline.

The chain combines TRBV6-6 with TRBJ2-7, with a possible D match to TRBD1 (5 bases). Trimming pared 2 bases from V and 2 bases from J, leaving 16 bases between. Germline loops: CDR1 MNHNY, CDR2 SVGAGI (reference sequence). This CDR3 contains 16 residues. The CDR3 DNA follows: TGTGCCAGCAGTTACGGTCCCAGACAGTTCGCCTACGAGCAGTACGTC. Translated: CASSYGPRQFAYEQYV.

The V and J genes are TRBV12-3 or TRBV12-4 and TRBJ1-2; no reliable D call. The CDR3 covers 11 residues. Trimming removed 4 bases from V and 6 bases from J, with 6 bases in between. CDR3 amino acids: CASSSPNGYTF. The CDR3 region has the DNA TGTGCCAGCAGTTCCCCAAATGGCTACACCTTC.

This clone was recorded once. The chain employs TRBV6-6 and TRBJ2-1; 13 bases are shared with TRBD2. The CDR3 has 15 amino acids. The V segment lost 6 bases and the J segment 6 bases; nucleotides outside the gene matches: 5. The germline gives CDR1 MNHNY, CDR2 SVGAGI (reference sequence). CDR3 sequence (DNA): TGTGCCAGCAGAACTGGGACTAGCGGGATCAATGAGCAGTTCTTC. Protein sequence: CASRTGTSGINEQFF.

The gene calls are TRBV6-2 or TRBV6-3 and TRBJ1-1; D call uncertain. The CDR3 consists of 18 residues. The V end was cut by 0 bases, the J end by 5 bases, with 22 bases between. The V gene's germline CDR1 is MNHEY and CDR2 SVGEGT. For the CDR3, the DNA is TGTGCCAGCAGTTACTCCCTTGGCGTTTCTTCGGGGTTAACTGAAGCTTTCTTT. It translates to CASSYSLGVSSGLTEAFF.

The J gene is TRBJ2-4, the V gene TRBV27, with a weak D call TRBD1 (5 bases). The germline V gene has CDR1 MNHEY and CDR2 SMNVEV (reference sequence). The CDR3 length is 13 residues. V dropped 5 bases and J dropped 8 bases, with 13 bases sitting between them. CDR3 nucleotide sequence: TGTGCCAGCAGTAACAGACAGAGAGACATTCAGTACTTC. Amino acids: CASSNRQRDIQYF.

The chain is built from TRBV19 and TRBJ1-1; D is perhaps TRBD1 (5 bases). Germline V gene sequence: CDR1 LNHDA, CDR2 SQIVND (reference sequence). V was trimmed by 8 bases and J by 1 base, leaving 14 bases between them. The CDR3 has 14 residues. The CDR3 nucleotides are TGTGCCAGTTCCACGGGACTTACGAACACTGAAGCTTTCTTT. Translating it yields CASSTGLTNTEAFF.

The chain employs TRBV27 and TRBJ2-1; 8 bases line up with TRBD2. Per the germline V gene, CDR1 is MNHEY and CDR2 is SMNVEV (reference sequence). The trim removed 8 bases at V and 2 bases at J, leaving 17 bases unmatched. This CDR3 is built from 18 residues. CDR3 amino acids: CASGPLKDSGMTYNEQFF. The CDR3 bases are TGTGCCAGCGGGCCTCTCAAGGATAGCGGGATGACCTACAATGAGCAGTTCTTC.

The chain uses TRBV24-1 and TRBJ2-4; D unresolved. Looked up from germline, CDR1 is KGHDR and CDR2 is SFDVKD. The CDR3 totals 16 residues. Trimming left V 7 bases short and J 0 bases short, with 15 bases between. Written as DNA, the CDR3 is TGTGCCACCAGCTCCGTCGGTTATCTAGCCAAAAACATTCAGTACTTC. It specifies CATSSVGYLAKNIQYF.

V usage is TRBV19 and J usage is TRBJ1-1; D not resolved. CDR1 and CDR2 from the germline V gene are LNHDA and SQIVND (reference sequence). Trimming took 3 bases from V and 0 from J, leaving 11 bases between them. This CDR3 region has 15 residues. DNA for the CDR3: TGTGCCAGTAGTATGCGGGGTTCTCTGAACACTGAAGCTTTCTTT. It specifies CASSMRGSLNTEAFF.

V usage is TRBV30 and J usage is TRBJ2-3; tentative D call: TRBD1 (6 bases). The V end was cut by 3 bases, the J end by 2 bases, with 12 bases between. This CDR3 is 14 amino acids long. From germline, CDR1 is GTSNPN and CDR2 SVGIG (reference sequence). This CDR3 reads CAWRGDTPTDTQYF. The CDR3 DNA reads as TGTGCCTGGAGAGGGGACACCCCCACAGATACGCAGTATTTT.

This chain links TRBV30 with TRBJ1-6; no definite D call. With 2 bases removed from V and 6 bases from J, the gap between germline ends came to 5 bases. The CDR3 runs 12 residues. CDR1 is GTSNPN, CDR2 SVGIG, per germline (reference sequence). The CDR3 nucleotides are TGTGCCTGGAGTAGCACTAATTCACCCCTCCACTTT. The encoded protein is CAWSSTNSPLHF.

This chain joins TRBV6-2 or TRBV6-3 and TRBJ2-7, with 12 bases matching TRBD2. The J segment lost 1 base and the V segment lost 5 bases, leaving 12 bases of the junction unmatched. In germline, CDR1 is MNHEY, CDR2 SVGEGT. The CDR3 totals 18 residues. CDR3 sequence reads: CASSDPGLAGMVSYEQYV. The CDR3 coding sequence is TGTGCCAGCAGTGATCCCGGACTAGCGGGAATGGTGTCCTACGAGCAGTACGTC.

The chain carries TRBV5-3 and TRBJ2-3; tentatively, D is TRBD1 (6 bases). TRBV5-3 is classed as an ORF, of uncertain function. This CDR3 has 18 residues. Trimming removed 6 bases at V and 4 bases at J, with 27 bases between. The CDR3 is CARTLQGFSGNRADTQYF. The DNA for the CDR3 is TGTGCCAGAACCCTGCAGGGGTTCTCGGGCAACAGGGCAGATACGCAGTATTTT.

The chain combines TRBV10-3 with TRBJ1-2; 8 bases align to TRBD1. The CDR3 runs to 16 residues. The junction had 11 bases not matched to a gene; V was cut back by 2 bases and J by 6 bases. Germline-derived CDR1 and CDR2 are ENHRY and SYGVKD. In DNA, the CDR3 is TGTGCCATCAGTGAGGTCCCGGGCCAGGGGGCGGATGGCTACACCTTC. Amino acids: CAISEVPGQGADGYTF.

This chain connects TRBV7-8 to TRBJ1-1, with TRBD1 matching 9 bases. Per the germline V gene, CDR1 is SGHVS and CDR2 is FQNEAQ. Germline trimming cut 6 bases from V and 4 bases from J; bases unmatched to any gene: 9. The CDR3 loop spans 15 amino acids. As DNA, the CDR3 is TGTGCCAGCAGACCATGGACAGGGGCGAGCACTGAAGCTTTCTTT. Protein sequence: CASRPWTGASTEAFF.

This clone was counted a single time. One junction end disagrees with the germline gene, perhaps due to a read error. This chain connects TRBV24-1 to TRBJ1-5; D is possibly TRBD1 (5 bases). Germline assignment: CDR1 KGHDR and CDR2 SFDVKD. The CDR3 is made up of 14 amino acids. CDR3 DNA sequence: TGTGCCACCGGTGAAGGCAGGGTGGTTCAGCCCCAGCATTTT. Its translation: CATGEGRVVQPQHF.

The chain carries TRBV7-9 and TRBJ1-1; 11 nucleotides match TRBD1. Germline loops: CDR1 SEHNR, CDR2 FQNEAQ (reference sequence). This CDR3 has 17 amino acids. V lost 5 bases and J lost 0; bases outside the gene matches: 8. The CDR3 DNA reads TGTGCCAGCAGCCCAGGGACAGGGGGAGGAATGAACACTGAAGCTTTCTTT. Translation gives CASSPGTGGGMNTEAFF.